The next 29 T cell receptor beta chains were all read from a single sample in a study of human T cells and chemical hapten exposure. From the RACE reads, TCRdb called clonotypes with MiXCR, one entry per CDR3 protein. The sample lists about 120,000 distinct CDR3 sequences, roughly 13% occurring once. Time point here: patch test 1, 2 weeks after DPC sensitization. As to treatment: therapeutic diphenylcyclopropenone sensitization with weekly scalp DPC. The sample in question was whole blood, obtained in connection with sensitization to the hapten diphenylcyclopropenone (DPC). The receptors here all came from a man younger than 35 with alopecia areata. Some clones in this sample may be carry-over from other donors' samples.

This clonotype was seen many times. The V and J genes are TRBV29-1 and TRBJ2-7; 7 bases align to TRBD2. This CDR3 spans 12 amino acids. Germline assignment: CDR1 SQVTM and CDR2 ANQGSEA. The J segment lost 6 bases and the V segment lost 6 bases, leaving 8 bases of the junction unmatched. Written as DNA, the CDR3 is TGCAGCGTGCGGGAGAAGAAGTTCGAGCAGTACTTC. As protein: CSVREKKFEQYF.

This clonotype has a handful of counts. This sequence joins TRBV4-3 and TRBJ1-5; 9 bases map to TRBD1. This CDR3 comprises 15 residues. The V and J ends lost 1 base and 6 bases, in that order; junction bases with no gene match: 4. CDR1 LGHNA and CDR2 YSLEER come from the germline V gene. As DNA, the CDR3 is TGCGCCAGCAGCCAAGGGACAGGGGTAGGTCAGCCCCAGCATTTT. Its protein is CASSQGTGVGQPQHF.

This clonotype was detected only a few times. At one boundary the junction diverges from the germline segment, which might be a read error. The genes are TRBV10-3 and TRBJ2-7; the match to TRBD1 covers 9 bases. This CDR3 is 14 amino acids long. The germline V gene encodes CDR1 ENHRY and CDR2 SYGVKD. In DNA form, the CDR3 reads TGTACCATCAGTCCTGGGACAGGGAGTAGCGAGCAGTACTTC. Translated: CTISPGTGSSEQYF.

Only a few counts were recorded for this clonotype. With a much larger clone just one base away, this may be a read error. The V gene is TRBV9, the J gene TRBJ1-1; D remains ambiguous. This CDR3 comprises 12 residues. Germline values: CDR1 SGDLS, CDR2 YYNGEE. V was pared by 4 bases and J by 5 bases, with 9 bases between. The DNA of the CDR3 is TGTGCCAGCAGCCAACTGGGGACTGAAGCTTTCTTT. Protein product: CASSQLGTEAFF.

The chain recombines TRBV2 with TRBJ2-7, with D possibly matching TRBD1 (6 bases). V shed 3 bases and J shed 3 bases, with 12 bases lying between them. From germline, CDR1 is SNHLY and CDR2 FYNNEI. The CDR3 is 14 residues long. The CDR3 DNA is TGTGCCAGCAGTGATTCAGGGGTAGACTACGAGCAGTACTTC. It encodes CASSDSGVDYEQYF.

This clonotype was detected many times. The V gene is TRBV5-1, the J gene TRBJ2-2, with D possibly being TRBD2 (5 bases). Germline V gene lookup returns CDR1 SGHRS and CDR2 YFSETQ. Trimming removed 0 bases at V and 5 bases at J, with 11 bases between. This CDR3 has 15 residues. DNA for the CDR3: TGCGCCAGCAGCTTGGCGAGTCGGGGAACCGGGGAGCTGTTTTTT. Residues: CASSLASRGTGELFF.

Concerning this clonotype: Compared with germline, one end of the junction differs, possibly owing to a read error. The chain joins TRBV7-3 to TRBJ1-1; D is ambiguous. CDR1 and CDR2 from the germline V gene are SGHTA and FQGTGA. The CDR3 runs 14 residues. The DNA for the CDR3 is TGTGTCAGCAGCTTATCAGCGGGGAACACTGAAGCTTTCTTT. Protein sequence: CVSSLSAGNTEAFF.

The chain couples TRBV4-3 to TRBJ2-1, with 8 bases aligning to TRBD2. From germline, CDR1 is LGHNA and CDR2 YSLEER. The length of the CDR3 is 13 residues. J was trimmed by 8 bases and V by 3 bases; bases with no gene match: 3. CDR3 residues: CASSQGTRYEQFF. CDR3 sequence (DNA): TGCGCCAGCAGCCAGGGGACTAGATATGAGCAGTTCTTC.

This clonotype was counted at least ten times. The CDR3 spells CAIGSSPADTQYF. Here the CDR3 DNA reads TGTGCCATCGGCAGTTCCCCCGCAGATACGCAGTATTTT. The rearrangement links TRBV12-3 or TRBV12-4 to TRBJ2-3; D is uncertain. CDR3 length: 13 residues. The V end was cut by 10 bases, the J end by 4 bases, with 15 bases between.

The chain carries TRBV2 and TRBJ2-7, with a possible D match to TRBD2 (5 bases). Germline CDR1 and CDR2: SNHLY and FYNNEI. V dropped 4 bases and J dropped 4 bases, with 11 bases sitting between them. The CDR3 is 13 residues long. CDR3 sequence reads: CASSGTRLYEQYV. The CDR3 nucleotides read TGTGCCAGCAGTGGGACTCGCTTATACGAGCAGTACGTC.

This clonotype was seen a handful of times. This chain uses TRBV7-3 with TRBJ1-3, with TRBD1 as a possible D gene (5 bases). CDR1 SGHTA and CDR2 FQGTGA come from the germline V gene. The CDR3 runs to 14 residues. The ends were cut back, 5 bases at V and 7 bases at J, with 15 bases in the middle. CDR3 amino acids: CASSPLHGDNTIYF. DNA for the CDR3: TGTGCCAGCAGCCCCCTCCACGGGGACAACACCATATATTTT.

This clonotype was seen only a few times. This chain joins TRBV12-3 or TRBV12-4 and TRBJ2-2; D is uncertain. This CDR3 region has 13 residues. The V end was cut by 6 bases, the J end by 3 bases, with 8 bases between. The CDR3 region is CASSRRDTGELFF. CDR3 bases: TGTGCCAGCAGCCGACGTGACACCGGGGAGCTGTTTTTT.

This clonotype was found a few times. The chain combines TRBV20-1 with TRBJ2-1; tentatively, D is TRBD1 (8 bases). CDR3 length: 14 residues. CDR1 and CDR2 (germline): DFQATT, SNEGSKA (reference sequence). V lost 6 bases and J 3 bases, leaving 15 bases between the germline ends. CDR3 DNA sequence: TGCAGTGCGACAGGGGACTATCTCTACAATGAGCAGTTCTTC. As protein: CSATGDYLYNEQFF.

This clonotype was observed many times. This sequence joins TRBV6-2 or TRBV6-3 and TRBJ1-5, with no clear D. The germline V and J ends were trimmed by 6 bases and 6 bases, with 12 bases remaining between them. CDR1 is MNHEY, CDR2 SVGEGT, per germline. The CDR3 runs 13 residues. CDR3 protein: CASSPGRSQPQHF. The CDR3 nucleotides are TGTGCCAGCAGCCCCGGACGAAGTCAGCCCCAGCATTTT.

On this clonotype: A junction boundary mismatches the germline segment, possibly from a read error. CDR3 DNA sequence: TGTGCCAGCAGCCCCCACCCCCCTCTAGCGGGGGTTTTC. It encodes CASSPHPPLAGVF. The chain uses TRBV7-9 and TRBJ2-4, with 10 bases fitting TRBD2. This CDR3 is 13 amino acids long. Germline CDR1 reads SEHNR; CDR2 reads FQNEAQ (reference sequence). The full variable domain, in which reference TRBV7-9 and TRBJ2-4 provide the parts outside the CDR3, is DTGVSQNPRHKITKRGQNVTFRCDPISEHNRLYWYRQTLGQGPEFLTYFQNEAQLEKSRLLSDRFSAERPKGSFSTLEIQRTEQGDSAMYLCASSPHPPLAGVFGAGTRLSVL.

This clonotype was counted a few times. The genes are TRBV7-9 and TRBJ2-1, with 8 bases lining up with TRBD2. V was pared by 5 bases and J by 7 bases, with 13 bases of the junction left unmatched. Germline V gene sequence: CDR1 SEHNR, CDR2 FQNEAQ (reference sequence). The length of the CDR3 is 16 residues. DNA for the CDR3: TGTGCCAGCAGCCCCGGACCAGCGGGGGCGAGGAATGAGCAGTTCTTC. Translated: CASSPGPAGARNEQFF.

The chain carries TRBV18 and TRBJ2-3; D is undetermined. Trimming pared 2 bases from V and 2 bases from J, leaving 8 bases between. The V gene's germline CDR1 is KGHSH and CDR2 LQKENI. The CDR3 has 14 residues. CDR3 protein: CASSPFSDTDTQYF. The CDR3 DNA sequence: TGTGCCAGCTCACCATTTTCGGACACAGATACGCAGTATTTT. Full variable domain (remainder filled in from reference TRBV18 and TRBJ2-3): NAGVMQNPRHLVRRRGQEARLRCSPMKGHSHVYWYRQLPEEGLKFMVYLQKENIIDESGMPKERFSAEFPKEGPSILRIQQVVRGDSAAYFCASSPFSDTDTQYFGPGTRLTVL.

This chain connects TRBV7-2 to TRBJ1-2; D remains ambiguous. Germline V lookup: CDR1 SGHTA, CDR2 FQGNSA. The CDR3 runs to 16 residues. V shed 3 bases and J shed 0 bases, with 14 bases lying between them. The CDR3 coding sequence is TGTGCCAGCAGCTTTGTGGCCAGCGAACCTAACTATGGCTACACCTTC. Protein sequence: CASSFVASEPNYGYTF.

This clonotype was found a few times. V gene TRBV7-9 combines with J gene TRBJ2-7, with D uncertain. V was clipped by 4 bases and J by 5 bases, with 15 bases between them. The germline V gene encodes CDR1 SEHNR and CDR2 FQNEAQ (reference sequence). This CDR3 spans 14 amino acids. This CDR3 reads CASSYTISRDEQYF. CDR3 DNA sequence: TGTGCCAGCAGCTACACAATATCTCGAGACGAGCAGTACTTC.

The chain recombines TRBV7-6 with TRBJ2-1; 7 nucleotides align to TRBD2. V lost 3 bases to trimming and J lost 5 bases; unmatched junction nucleotides: 10. There are 16 residues in the CDR3. From germline, CDR1 is SGHVS and CDR2 FNYEAQ. The CDR3, as DNA: TGTGCCAGCAGCTTTCAACGGACTAGTGGGCACAATGAGCAGTTCTTC. Translated: CASSFQRTSGHNEQFF.

This clonotype has only a few counts. The gene calls are TRBV27 and TRBJ2-2, with no clear D. From germline, CDR1 is MNHEY and CDR2 SMNVEV (reference sequence). The V end was cut by 3 bases, the J end by 2 bases, with 7 bases between. This CDR3 contains 14 residues. CDR3 sequence reads: CASSFRGNTGELFF. The CDR3, as DNA: TGTGCCAGCAGTTTTCGAGGAAACACCGGGGAGCTGTTTTTT.

V gene TRBV7-9 combines with J gene TRBJ1-1; D is undetermined. The CDR3 runs to 12 residues. Trimming stripped 2 bases from V and 8 bases from J, with 9 bases between. Germline CDR1 reads SEHNR; CDR2 reads FQNEAQ (reference sequence). Here the CDR3 DNA reads TGTGCCAGCAGCTTAATCGGGATGGAAGCTTTCTTT. Translating it yields CASSLIGMEAFF.

This clonotype occurred a few times. This chain joins TRBV7-2 and TRBJ1-2, with a possible D match to TRBD1 (6 bases). The CDR3 is 13 amino acids. CDR1 and CDR2 (germline): SGHTA, FQGNSA. Trimming shortened V by 7 bases and J by 6 bases, and 15 bases separated the two germline ends. Here the CDR3 DNA reads TGTGCCAGCACCCTACAGGGCCTTGATGGCTACACCTTC. Its translation is CASTLQGLDGYTF.

This chain uses TRBV19 with TRBJ2-1; 8 positions match TRBD2. V gave up 7 bases and J gave up 2 bases; unmatched junction bases: 4. Germline CDR1 LNHDA, CDR2 SQIVND (reference sequence). This CDR3 spans 14 amino acids. For the CDR3, the DNA is TGTGCCAGTAAGCGGGGGCGGCCCTACAATGAGCAGTTCTTC. This translates into CASKRGRPYNEQFF.

This clonotype has more than one count but fewer than ten. The V gene is TRBV7-6, the J gene TRBJ2-2, with a possible D match to TRBD1 (5 bases). V lost 8 bases, J lost 1 base, and 8 bases lay in between. From germline, CDR1 is SGHVS and CDR2 FNYEAQ. This CDR3 is 13 amino acids long. CDR3 amino acids: CASGQGNTGELFF. The CDR3 coding sequence is TGTGCCAGCGGGCAGGGGAACACCGGGGAGCTGTTTTTT. Drawing the rest from reference TRBV7-6 and TRBJ2-2, the complete variable domain is GAGVSQSPRYKVTKRGQDVALRCDPISGHVSLYWYRQALGQGPEFLTYFNYEAQQDKSGLPNDRFSAERPEGSISTLTIQRTEQRDSAMYRCASGQGNTGELFFGEGSRLTVL.

This clonotype came up a few times. The chain joins TRBV2 to TRBJ1-4, with TRBD1 matching over 7 bases. V was clipped by 6 bases and J by 8 bases; unmatched bases: 12. The V gene's germline CDR1 is SNHLY and CDR2 FYNNEI. The CDR3 has 15 residues. CDR3: CASSQTGTGSEKLFF. CDR3 in DNA: TGTGCCAGCAGCCAGACAGGGACGGGGAGCGAAAAACTGTTTTTT. Full variable domain (rest looked up from reference TRBV2 and TRBJ1-4): EPEVTQTPSHQVTQMGQEVILRCVPISNHLYFYWYRQILGQKVEFLVSFYNNEISEKSEIFDDQFSVERPDGSNFTLKIRSTKLEDSAMYFCASSQTGTGSEKLFFGSGTQLSVL.

This clonotype showed up many times. The chain links TRBV28 to TRBJ1-5; no firm D call. Germline loops: CDR1 MDHEN, CDR2 SYDVKM. Trimming left V 2 bases short and J 4 bases short, with 6 bases between. The CDR3 is made up of 13 amino acids. The DNA for the CDR3 is TGTGCCAGCAGTTTAATCTGGAATCAGCCCCAGCATTTT. This encodes CASSLIWNQPQHF.

The chain is built from TRBV6-5 and TRBJ2-1, with D perhaps given as TRBD1 or TRBD2 (6 bases each). Trimming took off 0 bases at V and 4 bases at J, with 13 bases between the two ends. The CDR3 consists of 16 residues. Germline loops: CDR1 MNHEY, CDR2 SVGAGI. CDR3 amino acids: CASSYSRRGPYNEQFF. The CDR3, as DNA: TGTGCCAGCAGTTACTCGAGACGGGGGCCTTACAATGAGCAGTTCTTC.

This clonotype was found a few times. This chain uses TRBV6-2 or TRBV6-3 with TRBJ2-3; 8 nucleotides align to TRBD2. The ends lost 2 bases at V and 1 base at J; junction bases unmatched: 11. The CDR3 runs to 18 residues. Germline lookup yields CDR1 MNHEY and CDR2 SVGEGT. In nucleotides, the CDR3 is TGTGCCAGCAGTTACGAGGATGATGGAGCGGGGGGCACAGATACGCAGTATTTT. It is translated as CASSYEDDGAGGTDTQYF.